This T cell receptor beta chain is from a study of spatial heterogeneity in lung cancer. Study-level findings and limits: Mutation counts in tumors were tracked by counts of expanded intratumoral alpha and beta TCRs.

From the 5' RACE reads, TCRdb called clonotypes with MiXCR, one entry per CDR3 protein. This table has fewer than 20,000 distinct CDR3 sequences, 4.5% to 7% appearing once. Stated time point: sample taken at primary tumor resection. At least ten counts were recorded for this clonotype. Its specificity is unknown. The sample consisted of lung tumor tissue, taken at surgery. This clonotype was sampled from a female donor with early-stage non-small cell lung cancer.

The CDR3 here is CASSLWAGGGAFF. The CDR3 DNA reads TGTGCCAGCAGCTTGTGGGCAGGCGGCGGAGCTTTCTTT. The V gene is TRBV5-6, the J gene TRBJ1-1; D is uncertain. Trimming stripped 1 base from V and 10 bases from J, with 14 bases between. Germline V gene data show CDR1 as SGHDT and CDR2 as YYEEEE. This CDR3 contains 13 residues.